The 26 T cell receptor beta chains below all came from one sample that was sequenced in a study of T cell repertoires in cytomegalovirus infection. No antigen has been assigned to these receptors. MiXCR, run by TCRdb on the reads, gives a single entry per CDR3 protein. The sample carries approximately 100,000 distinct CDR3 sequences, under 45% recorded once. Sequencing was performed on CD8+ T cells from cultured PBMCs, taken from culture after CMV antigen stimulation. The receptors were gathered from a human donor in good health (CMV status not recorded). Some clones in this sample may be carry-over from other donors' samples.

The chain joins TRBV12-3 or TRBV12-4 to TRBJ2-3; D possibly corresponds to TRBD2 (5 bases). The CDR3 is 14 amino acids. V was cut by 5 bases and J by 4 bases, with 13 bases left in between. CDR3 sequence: CASSGRGRADTQYF. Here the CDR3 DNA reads TGTGCCAGCAGTGGCAGAGGGCGGGCAGATACGCAGTATTTT.

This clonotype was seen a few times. This CDR3 reads CASSPLAGGALEQYF. Here the CDR3 DNA reads TGTGCCAGTAGCCCCTTAGCGGGGGGGGCCCTCGAGCAGTACTTC. The gene calls are TRBV19 and TRBJ2-7, with TRBD2 matching over 11 bases. CDR3 size: 15 residues. J gave up 6 bases and V 6 bases, and 10 bases lay outside the gene matches. Germline loops: CDR1 LNHDA, CDR2 SQIVND (reference sequence).

CDR3 amino acids: CASNPEFGNIQYF. CDR3 sequence (DNA): TGTGCCAGCAACCCGGAGTTTGGCAACATTCAGTACTTC. The V call is TRBV12-3 or TRBV12-4, the J call TRBJ2-4; no clear D gene. Deletions cut 7 bases from V and 7 bases from J, with 14 bases between. The CDR3 covers 13 residues.

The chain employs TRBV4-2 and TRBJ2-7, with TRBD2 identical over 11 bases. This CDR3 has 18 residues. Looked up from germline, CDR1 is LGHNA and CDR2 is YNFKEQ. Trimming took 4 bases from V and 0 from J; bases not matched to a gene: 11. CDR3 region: CASSLTSGGRGGSYEQYF. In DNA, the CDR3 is TGTGCCAGCAGCCTCACTAGCGGGGGCAGAGGGGGCTCCTACGAGCAGTACTTC.

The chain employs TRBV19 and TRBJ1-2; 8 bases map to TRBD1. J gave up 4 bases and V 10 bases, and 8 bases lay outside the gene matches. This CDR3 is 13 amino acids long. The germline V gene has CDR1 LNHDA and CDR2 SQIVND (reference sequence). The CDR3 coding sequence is TGTGCCACCAGGACAGGGAGGGCCTATGGCTACACCTTC. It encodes CATRTGRAYGYTF.

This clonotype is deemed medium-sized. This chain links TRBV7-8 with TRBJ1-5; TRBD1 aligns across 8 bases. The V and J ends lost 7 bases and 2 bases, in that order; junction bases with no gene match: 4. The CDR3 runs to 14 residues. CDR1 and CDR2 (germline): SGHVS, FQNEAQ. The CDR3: CASMDRVGNQPQHF. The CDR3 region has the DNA TGTGCCAGCATGGACAGGGTTGGCAATCAGCCCCAGCATTTT.

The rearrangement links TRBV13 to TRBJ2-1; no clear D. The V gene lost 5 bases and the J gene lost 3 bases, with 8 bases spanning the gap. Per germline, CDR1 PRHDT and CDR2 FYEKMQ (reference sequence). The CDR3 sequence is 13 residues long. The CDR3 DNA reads TGTGCCAGCAGCCGTACCGACTACAATGAGCAGTTCTTC. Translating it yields CASSRTDYNEQFF.

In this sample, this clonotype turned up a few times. In DNA, the CDR3 is TGTGCCACCAGTGATTTACGGGGCCCTACCGGGGAGCTGTTTTTT. Protein: CATSDLRGPTGELFF. V is TRBV24-1 and J is TRBJ2-2; perhaps D is TRBD1 or TRBD2 (5 bases each). V gave up 1 base and J gave up 5 bases, with 10 bases separating them. Germline V gene data show CDR1 as KGHDR and CDR2 as SFDVKD. The CDR3 contains 15 residues.

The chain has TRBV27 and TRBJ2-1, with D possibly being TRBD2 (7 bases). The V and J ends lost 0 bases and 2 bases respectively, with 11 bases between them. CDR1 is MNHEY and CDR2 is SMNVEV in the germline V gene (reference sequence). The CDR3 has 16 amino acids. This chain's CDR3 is CASSLSGGGTYNEQFF. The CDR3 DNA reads TGTGCCAGCAGTTTATCGGGGGGGGGCACCTACAATGAGCAGTTCTTC.

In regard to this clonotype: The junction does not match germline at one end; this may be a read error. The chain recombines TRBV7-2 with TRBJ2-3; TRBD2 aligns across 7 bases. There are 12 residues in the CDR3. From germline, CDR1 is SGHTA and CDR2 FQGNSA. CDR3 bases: TGCGCTGGGAGGGCAGGGCCAGATACGCAGTATTTT. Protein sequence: CAGRAGPDTQYF.

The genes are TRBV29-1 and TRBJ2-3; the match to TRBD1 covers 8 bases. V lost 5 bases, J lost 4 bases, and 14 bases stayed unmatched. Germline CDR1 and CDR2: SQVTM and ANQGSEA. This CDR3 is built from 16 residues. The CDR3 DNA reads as TGCAGCGTTACCTTGGGCCCAGGGGGCGAAGCAGATACGCAGTATTTT. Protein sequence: CSVTLGPGGEADTQYF.

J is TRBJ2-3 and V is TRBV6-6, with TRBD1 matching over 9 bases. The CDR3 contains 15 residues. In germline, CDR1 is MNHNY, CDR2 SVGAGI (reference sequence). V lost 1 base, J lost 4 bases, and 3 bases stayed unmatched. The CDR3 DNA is TGTGCCAGCAGTTACTTGACAGGGGGTGCAGATACGCAGTATTTT. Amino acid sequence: CASSYLTGGADTQYF.

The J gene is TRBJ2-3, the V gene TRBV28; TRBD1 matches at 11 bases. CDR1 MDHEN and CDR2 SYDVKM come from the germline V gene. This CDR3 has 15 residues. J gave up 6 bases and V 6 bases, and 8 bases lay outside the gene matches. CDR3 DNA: TGTGCCAGCAGCCCAGGACAGGGGGCGATGGATACGCAGTATTTT. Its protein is CASSPGQGAMDTQYF.

This chain's CDR3 is CASSLGQGSSYEQYF. The CDR3 DNA is TGTGCCAGCAGTCTAGGACAGGGTAGCTCCTACGAGCAGTACTTC. The genes are TRBV12-3 or TRBV12-4 and TRBJ2-7; 8 nucleotides align to TRBD1. CDR3 length equals 15 residues. The J segment lost 0 bases and the V segment lost 5 bases, leaving 6 bases of the junction unmatched.

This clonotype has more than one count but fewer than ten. As DNA, the CDR3 is TGCGCCAGCAGCCAGCTACAGGGCACTGAAGCTTTCTTT. It specifies CASSQLQGTEAFF. The chain uses TRBV4-1 and TRBJ1-1; the D gene is possibly TRBD1 (6 bases). With 3 bases removed from V and 4 bases from J, the gap between germline ends came to 9 bases. Germline CDR1 MGHRA, CDR2 YSYEKL. The CDR3 is 13 residues long.

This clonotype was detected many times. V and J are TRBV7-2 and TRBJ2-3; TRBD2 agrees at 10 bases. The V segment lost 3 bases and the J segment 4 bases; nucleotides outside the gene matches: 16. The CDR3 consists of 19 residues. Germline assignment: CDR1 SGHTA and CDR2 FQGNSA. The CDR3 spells CASSFGHLEGTSGADTQYF. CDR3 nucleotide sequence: TGTGCCAGCAGCTTTGGTCACCTAGAGGGCACTAGCGGGGCAGATACGCAGTATTTT. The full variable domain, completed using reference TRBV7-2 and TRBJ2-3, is GAGVSQSPSNKVTEKGKDVELRCDPISGHTALYWYRQSLGQGLEFLIYFQGNSAPDKSGLPSDRFSAERTGGSVSTLTIQRTQQEDSAVYLCASSFGHLEGTSGADTQYFGPGTRLTVL.

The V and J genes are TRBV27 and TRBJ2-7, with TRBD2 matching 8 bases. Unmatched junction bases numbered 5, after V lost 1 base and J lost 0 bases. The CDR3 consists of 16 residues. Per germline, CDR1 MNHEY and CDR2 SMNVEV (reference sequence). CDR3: CASSLLAGGPSYEQYF. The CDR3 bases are TGTGCCAGCAGTTTATTGGCGGGGGGCCCCTCCTACGAGCAGTACTTC.

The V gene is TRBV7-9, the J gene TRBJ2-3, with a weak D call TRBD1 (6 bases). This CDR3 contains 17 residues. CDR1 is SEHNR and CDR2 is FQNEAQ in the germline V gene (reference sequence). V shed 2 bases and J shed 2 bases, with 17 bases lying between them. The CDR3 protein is CASSLWGLDSLTDTQYF. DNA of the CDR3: TGTGCCAGCAGCTTATGGGGGCTGGACAGCCTCACAGATACGCAGTATTTT.

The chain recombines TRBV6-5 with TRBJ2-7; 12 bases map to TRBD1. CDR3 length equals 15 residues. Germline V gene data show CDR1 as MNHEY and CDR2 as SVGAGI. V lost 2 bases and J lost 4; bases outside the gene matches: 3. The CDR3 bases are TGTGCCAGCAGTTACGGGACAGGGGGCAGGTACGAGCAGTACTTC. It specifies CASSYGTGGRYEQYF.

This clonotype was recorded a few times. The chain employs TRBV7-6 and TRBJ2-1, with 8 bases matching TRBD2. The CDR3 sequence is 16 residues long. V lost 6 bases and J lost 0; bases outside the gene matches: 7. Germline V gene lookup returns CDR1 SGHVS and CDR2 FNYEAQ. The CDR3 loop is CASSSLAGSSYNEQFF. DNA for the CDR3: TGTGCCAGCAGTTCGTTAGCGGGGAGCTCCTACAATGAGCAGTTCTTC.

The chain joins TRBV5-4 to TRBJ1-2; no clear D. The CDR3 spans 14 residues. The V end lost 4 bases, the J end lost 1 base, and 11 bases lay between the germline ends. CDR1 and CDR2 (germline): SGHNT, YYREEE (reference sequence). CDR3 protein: CASSHDRSNYGYTF. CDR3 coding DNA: TGTGCCAGCAGCCATGATCGGAGTAACTATGGCTACACCTTC.

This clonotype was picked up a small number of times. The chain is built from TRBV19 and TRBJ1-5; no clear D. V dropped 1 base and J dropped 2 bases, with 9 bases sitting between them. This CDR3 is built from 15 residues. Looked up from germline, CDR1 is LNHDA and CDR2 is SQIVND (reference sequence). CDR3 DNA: TGTGCCAGTAGTATAGTTCGTATCGGCAATCAGCCCCAGCATTTT. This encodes CASSIVRIGNQPQHF.

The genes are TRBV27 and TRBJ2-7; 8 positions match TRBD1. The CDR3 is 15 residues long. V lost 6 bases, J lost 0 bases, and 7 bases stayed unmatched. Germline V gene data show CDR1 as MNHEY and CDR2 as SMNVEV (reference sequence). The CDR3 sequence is CASSFGTGISYEQYF. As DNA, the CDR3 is TGTGCCAGCAGCTTCGGGACAGGTATCTCCTACGAGCAGTACTTC.

The CDR3 sequence is CASSPTPSSYNEQFF. The DNA of the CDR3 is TGTGCCAGCAGCCCGACGCCGAGCTCCTACAATGAGCAGTTCTTC. The rearrangement joins TRBV2 to TRBJ2-1; D not resolved. V lost 6 bases to trimming and J lost 0 bases, with 12 bases between them. The CDR3 runs 15 residues. Germline V gene sequence: CDR1 SNHLY, CDR2 FYNNEI.

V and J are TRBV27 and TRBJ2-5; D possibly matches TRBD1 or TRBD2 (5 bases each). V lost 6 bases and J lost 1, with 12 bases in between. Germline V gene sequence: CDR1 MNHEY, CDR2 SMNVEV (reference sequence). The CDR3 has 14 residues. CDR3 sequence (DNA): TGTGCCAGCAGACTAATCGGGACCCAAGAGACCCAGTACTTC. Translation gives CASRLIGTQETQYF.

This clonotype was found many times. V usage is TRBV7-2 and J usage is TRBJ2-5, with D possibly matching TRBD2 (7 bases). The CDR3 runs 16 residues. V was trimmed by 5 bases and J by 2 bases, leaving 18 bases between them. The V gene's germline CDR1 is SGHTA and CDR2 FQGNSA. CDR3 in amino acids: CASSPELGGGQETQYF. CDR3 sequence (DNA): TGTGCCAGCAGCCCCGAACTAGGGGGGGGACAAGAGACCCAGTACTTC.